This T cell receptor (beta chain) was sequenced in a study of siplizumab effects on memory and regulatory T cells. Each sample contributed roughly 9.3 x 10^4 TCR templates to the assay. Only in-frame clones appear in the TCRdb table, and some are missing; sequencing was by immunoSEQ multiplex PCR. The sample has approximately 120,000 clones, about 91% seen once. Sequencing used Tregs sorted from blood. The clonotype comes from a human donor in good health.

The CDR3, as DNA: TGTGCTAGTGGTTTGGCAGAAAAACTGTTTTTT. Translated, it gives CASGLAEKLFF. V and J are TRBV12-5 and TRBJ1-4; no clear D gene. The V end was cut by 1 base, the J end by 8 bases, with 2 bases between. Germline V gene data show CDR1 as LGHNT and CDR2 as FRNRAP. The CDR3 spans 11 residues.